The rows below give T cell receptor beta chains drawn from one sample of a study of T cells after yellow fever vaccination. TCRdb re-analysed the 5' RACE reads in MiXCR, keeping a single row per CDR3 protein. The data hold a few hundred thousand distinct CDR3 sequences, with about 4% observed a single time. This specimen was PBMCs, taken 5 days after the yellow fever booster vaccination. The receptors shown here come from a man younger than 35 who received the YFV17D yellow fever vaccine. The CDR3 runs from the conserved cysteine through the conserved F or W. Fields, in order: V gene, D gene, J gene, clone size, CDR3 protein, CDR3 DNA. A D gene is named only where the DNA matches it firmly. Not every row has a clone size; where given, it reads once, few, many or a size class.

>TRBV7-3|NA|TRBJ1-1|few
CASSLVRTNTEAFF
TGTGCCAGCAGCTTAGTCAGGACGAACACTGAAGCTTTCTTT
>TRBV5-1|TRBD1|TRBJ1-4|few
CASSLRQGTNEKLFF
TGCGCCAGCAGCCTCCGACAGGGGACTAATGAAAAACTGTTTTTT
>TRBV5-1|TRBD2|TRBJ2-5|few
CASNALAGPEETQYF
TGCGCCAGCAACGCATTAGCGGGACCGGAGGAGACCCAGTACTTC
>TRBV5-1|NA|TRBJ2-2|NA
CASSIPSRVGGELFF
TGCGCCAGCAGCATCCCCTCTAGAGTTGGCGGGGAGCTGTTTTTT
>TRBV6-2/TRBV6-3|NA|TRBJ1-5|NA
CASTHNNQPQHF
TGTGCCAGCACCCACAATAATCAGCCCCAGCATTTT
>TRBV7-9|NA|TRBJ2-1|many
CASSFGTNNEQFF
TGTGCCAGCAGCTTCGGGACCAACAATGAGCAGTTCTTC
>TRBV20-1|NA|TRBJ1-1|many
CSAPRPLGDTEAFF
TGCAGTGCTCCGCGCCCCTTAGGGGACACTGAAGCTTTCTTT
>TRBV7-9|NA|TRBJ2-6|many
CASSQQGTGANVLTF
TGTGCCAGCAGCCAACAGGGAACTGGGGCCAACGTCCTGACTTTC
>TRBV18|NA|TRBJ2-5|few
CASSPQEAETQYF
TGTGCCAGCTCACCACAGGAAGCAGAGACCCAGTACTTC
>TRBV6-2/TRBV6-3|TRBD1|TRBJ2-1|many
CASRDRSDRGPEAEQFF
TGTGCCAGCAGAGATAGGTCGGACAGGGGGCCTGAAGCTGAGCAGTTCTTC
>TRBV7-2|TRBD2|TRBJ2-1|many
CASSSQRGWQFF
TGTGCCAGCAGCTCACAGCGGGGGTGGCAGTTCTTC
>TRBV10-3|TRBD1|TRBJ2-1|many
CAISRTGQEWHEQFF
TGTGCCATCAGTAGGACAGGGCAAGAATGGCATGAGCAGTTCTTC
>TRBV3-1|TRBD1|TRBJ2-2|few
CASRDRGNTGELFF
TGTGCCAGCAGGGACAGGGGGAACACCGGGGAGCTGTTTTTT
>TRBV6-5|TRBD2|TRBJ2-3|few
CASSYSRGGFTDTQYF
TGTGCCAGCAGTTACTCGAGGGGAGGGTTCACAGATACGCAGTATTTT
>TRBV5-1|TRBD1|TRBJ1-2|few
CASSLSLTGDGYTF
TGCGCCAGCAGCTTGTCCCTGACAGGGGACGGCTACACCTTC
>TRBV7-9|NA|TRBJ2-1|few
CASSADRVSYNEQFF
TGTGCCAGCAGCGCAGACCGGGTGAGCTACAATGAGCAGTTCTTC
>TRBV7-6|TRBD2|TRBJ2-1|few
CASSLTSGGNGEQFF
TGTGCCAGCAGCCTGACTAGCGGGGGTAACGGTGAGCAGTTCTTC
>TRBV21-1|NA|TRBJ2-1|many
CASRGTSFDEQFF
TGTGCCAGCAGGGGGACTAGCTTCGATGAGCAGTTCTTC
>TRBV6-4|TRBD2|TRBJ2-1|NA
CASRRLAGLYNEQFF
TGTGCCAGCAGACGACTAGCGGGGCTGTACAATGAGCAGTTCTTC
>TRBV6-2/TRBV6-3|TRBD1|TRBJ2-5|NA
CASSYPKTGWKETQYF
TGTGCCAGCAGTTACCCCAAGACAGGGTGGAAAGAGACCCAGTACTTC
>TRBV5-6|NA|TRBJ1-1|NA
CASTYDRDTEAFF
TGTGCCAGCACCTATGACCGCGACACTGAAGCTTTCTTT
>TRBV6-4|NA|TRBJ1-3|NA
CASIWPRSGNTIYF
TGTGCCAGCATTTGGCCGCGCTCTGGAAACACCATATATTTT
>TRBV6-5|TRBD2|TRBJ2-3|NA
CASSYPPETSGCTDTQYF
TGTGCCAGCAGTTACCCGCCCGAGACTAGCGGGTGCACAGATACGCAGTATTTT
>TRBV5-5|NA|TRBJ2-3|few
CASSQWTAEDTQYF
TGTGCCAGCAGCCAGTGGACAGCGGAAGATACGCAGTATTTT
>TRBV4-3|NA|TRBJ2-2|many
CASSQDGGRSNLGELFF
TGCGCCAGCAGCCAAGATGGAGGCCGGTCGAATCTCGGGGAGCTGTTTTTT
>TRBV5-5|TRBD2|TRBJ2-3|many
CASSYLAGAPTDTQYF
TGTGCCAGCAGCTATTTAGCGGGGGCCCCGACAGATACGCAGTATTTT
>TRBV5-4|NA|TRBJ1-1|NA
CASSLALEGLGNTEAFF
TGTGCCAGCAGCTTGGCCTTGGAGGGGCTTGGGAACACTGAAGCTTTCTTT
>TRBV10-2|NA|TRBJ2-3|many
CASSESRGYTDTQYF
TGCGCCAGCAGTGAGTCCCGGGGGTACACAGATACGCAGTATTTT
>TRBV19|NA|TRBJ2-2|many
CASSIGQNTGELFF
TGTGCCAGTAGTATTGGACAGAACACCGGGGAGCTGTTTTTT
>TRBV4-1|NA|TRBJ2-3|NA
CASSQDASRDTQYF
TGCGCCAGCAGCCAAGATGCTAGTCGGGATACGCAGTATTTT
>TRBV12-3/TRBV12-4|NA|TRBJ2-3|few
CASSFSRYLMDTQYF
TGTGCCAGCAGTTTTTCGCGGTACTTGATGGATACGCAGTATTTT
>TRBV4-3|TRBD2|TRBJ2-2|many
CASSPQLAGGVTGELFF
TGCGCCAGCAGTCCCCAACTAGCGGGGGGTGTCACCGGGGAGCTGTTTTTT
>TRBV29-1|TRBD1|TRBJ1-4|many
CSIRQGMELFF
TGCAGCATTAGACAGGGAATGGAACTGTTTTTT
>TRBV20-1|NA|TRBJ1-4|few
CSARNRKNEKLFF
TGCAGTGCTAGGAACAGGAAGAATGAAAAACTGTTTTTT
>TRBV5-1|NA|TRBJ2-5|NA
CASSLARGARWETQYF
TGCGCCAGCAGCTTGGCCCGTGGGGCGCGGTGGGAGACCCAGTACTTC
>TRBV7-2|NA|TRBJ1-6|NA
CASSLAPRGYNSPLHF
TGTGCCAGCAGCTTAGCGCCGCGGGGCTATAATTCACCCCTCCACTTT
>TRBV6-5|TRBD1|TRBJ2-7|few
CASSYRDRGPYEQYF
TGTGCCAGCAGTTACCGGGACAGGGGGCCCTACGAGCAGTACTTC
>TRBV4-3|NA|TRBJ2-5|few
CASSQSSGLETQYF
TGCGCCAGCAGCCAGAGCTCTGGGCTAGAGACCCAGTACTTC
>TRBV5-1|TRBD1|TRBJ2-2|NA
CASRVALTGTNTGELFF
TGCGCCAGCAGGGTGGCCTTGACAGGGACGAACACCGGGGAGCTGTTTTTT
>TRBV9|NA|TRBJ2-3|few
CASSVQGLVTVEDTQYF
TGTGCCAGCAGCGTACAGGGGTTGGTTACGGTGGAAGATACGCAGTATTTT
>TRBV9|TRBD2|TRBJ2-1|many
CASSVSGGYNEQFF
TGTGCCAGCAGCGTTAGCGGGGGGTACAATGAGCAGTTCTTC
>TRBV7-2|TRBD2|TRBJ2-1|few
CASSLGREGWQFF
TGTGCCAGCAGCTTAGGACGGGAGGGCTGGCAGTTCTTC
>TRBV7-2|NA|TRBJ2-1|many
CASSTYIYNEQFF
TGTGCCAGCAGCACGTACATCTACAATGAGCAGTTCTTC
>TRBV7-9|NA|TRBJ2-3|few
CASSSDWGTDTQYF
TGTGCCAGCAGCTCCGACTGGGGCACAGATACGCAGTATTTT
>TRBV29-1|TRBD2|TRBJ2-5|NA
CSVEWSGKGETQYF
TGCAGCGTTGAATGGAGCGGGAAGGGAGAGACCCAGTACTTC
>TRBV4-1|TRBD1|TRBJ2-3|NA
CASSQVGTGGRDTQYF
TGCGCCAGCAGCCAAGTCGGGACAGGGGGTCGAGATACGCAGTATTTT
>TRBV18|NA|TRBJ2-7|many
CASSPPSRKYEQYF
TGTGCCAGCTCACCCCCAAGTCGTAAGTACGAGCAGTACTTC
>TRBV10-3|NA|TRBJ2-3|few
CAISESNDADTQYF
TGTGCCATCAGTGAGTCGAATGATGCAGATACGCAGTATTTT
>TRBV12-2|NA|TRBJ2-3|NA
CASRRGRQSTDTQYF
TGTGCAAGTCGCCGGGGGAGGCAGAGCACAGATACGCAGTATTTT
>TRBV7-9|TRBD2|TRBJ2-3|NA
CASSFGLAGVFSTDTQYF
TGTGCCAGCAGCTTCGGACTAGCGGGGGTTTTTAGCACAGATACGCAGTATTTT
>TRBV5-1|NA|TRBJ2-3|NA
CASSLGALSTDTQYF
TGCGCCAGCAGCTTGGGGGCCCTAAGCACAGATACGCAGTATTTT
>TRBV15|NA|TRBJ2-3|NA
CATSSWREGGTDTQYF
TGTGCCACCAGCAGCTGGAGGGAGGGGGGCACAGATACGCAGTATTTT